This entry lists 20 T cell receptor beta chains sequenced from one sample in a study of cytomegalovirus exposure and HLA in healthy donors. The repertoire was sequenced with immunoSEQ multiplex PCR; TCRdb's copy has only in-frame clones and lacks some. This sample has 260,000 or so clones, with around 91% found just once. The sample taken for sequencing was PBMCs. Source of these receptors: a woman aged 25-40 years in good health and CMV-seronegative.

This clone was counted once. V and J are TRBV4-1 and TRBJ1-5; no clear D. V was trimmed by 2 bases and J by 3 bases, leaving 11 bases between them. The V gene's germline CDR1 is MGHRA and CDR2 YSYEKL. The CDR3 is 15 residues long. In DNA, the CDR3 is TGCGCCAGCAGCCAAACTCCGGGAGCCAATCAGCCCCAGCATTTT. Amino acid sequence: CASSQTPGANQPQHF.

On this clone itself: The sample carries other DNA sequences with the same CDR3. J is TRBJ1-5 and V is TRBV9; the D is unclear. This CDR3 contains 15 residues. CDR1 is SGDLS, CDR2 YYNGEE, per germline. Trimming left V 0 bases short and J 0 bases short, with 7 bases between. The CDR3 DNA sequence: TGTGCCAGCAGCGTAGCCGGGGATAGCAATCAGCCCCAGCATTTT. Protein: CASSVAGDSNQPQHF.

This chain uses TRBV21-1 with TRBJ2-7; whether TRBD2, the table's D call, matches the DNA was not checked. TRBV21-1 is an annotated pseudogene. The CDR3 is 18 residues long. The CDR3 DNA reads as TGTGCCAGCAGGATAAGGCGGCTAGCGGACTCTTTCTCCTACGAGCAGTACTTC. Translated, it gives CASRIRRLADSFSYEQYF.

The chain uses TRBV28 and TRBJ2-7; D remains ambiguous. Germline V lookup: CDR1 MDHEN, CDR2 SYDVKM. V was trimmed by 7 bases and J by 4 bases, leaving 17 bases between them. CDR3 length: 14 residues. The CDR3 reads CASTNHRASYEQYF. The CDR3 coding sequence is TGTGCCAGCACCAATCACCGGGCTTCGTACGAGCAGTACTTC.

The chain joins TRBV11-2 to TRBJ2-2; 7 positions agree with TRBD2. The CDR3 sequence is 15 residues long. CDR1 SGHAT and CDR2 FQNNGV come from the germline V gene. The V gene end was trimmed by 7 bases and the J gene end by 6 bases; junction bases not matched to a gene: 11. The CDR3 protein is CASIKGGGRAGELFF. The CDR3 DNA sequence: TGTGCCAGCATAAAAGGCGGGGGAAGAGCCGGGGAGCTGTTTTTT.

CDR3 DNA: TGTGCCAGCGGAACAGGGGGAACTACTGGCTACACCTTC. It yields the protein CASGTGGTTGYTF. J is TRBJ1-2 and V is TRBV6-6, with 8 bases identical to TRBD1. This CDR3 has 13 residues. After removal of 8 bases from V and 7 bases from J, the junction contained 9 bases not matched to a gene. CDR1 MNHNY and CDR2 SVGAGI come from the germline V gene (reference sequence).

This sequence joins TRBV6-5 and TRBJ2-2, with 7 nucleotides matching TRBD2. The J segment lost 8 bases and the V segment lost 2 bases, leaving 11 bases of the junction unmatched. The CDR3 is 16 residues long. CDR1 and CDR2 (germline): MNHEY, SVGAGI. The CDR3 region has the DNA TGTGCCAGCAGTTACCAGCAAAGCGGGATTACGGGGGAGCTGTTTTTT. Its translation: CASSYQQSGITGELFF.

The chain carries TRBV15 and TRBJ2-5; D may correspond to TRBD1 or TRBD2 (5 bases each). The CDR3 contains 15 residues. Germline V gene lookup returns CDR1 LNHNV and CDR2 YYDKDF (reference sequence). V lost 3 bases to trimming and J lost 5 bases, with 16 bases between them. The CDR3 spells CATSRGGARRETQYF. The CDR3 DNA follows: TGTGCCACCAGCAGGGGTGGGGCCCGGAGGGAGACCCAGTACTTC. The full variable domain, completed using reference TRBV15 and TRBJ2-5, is DAMVIQNPRYQVTQFGKPVTLSCSQTLNHNVMYWYQQKSSQAPKLLFHYYDKDFNNEADTPDNFQSRRPNTSFCFLDIRSPGLGDTAMYLCATSRGGARRETQYFGPGTRLLVL.

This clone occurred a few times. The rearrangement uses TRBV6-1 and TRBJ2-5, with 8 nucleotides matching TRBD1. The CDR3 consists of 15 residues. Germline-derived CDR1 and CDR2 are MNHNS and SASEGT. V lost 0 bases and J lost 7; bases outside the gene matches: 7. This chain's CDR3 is CASSEASGGRGTQYF. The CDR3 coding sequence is TGTGCCAGCAGTGAAGCTTCAGGGGGCCGTGGGACCCAGTACTTC.

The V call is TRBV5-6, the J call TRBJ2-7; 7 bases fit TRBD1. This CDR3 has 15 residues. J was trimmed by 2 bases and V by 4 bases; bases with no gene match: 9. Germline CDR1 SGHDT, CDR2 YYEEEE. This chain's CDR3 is CASSRLDRAAYEQYF. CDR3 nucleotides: TGTGCCAGCAGCAGGTTAGACAGGGCCGCCTACGAGCAGTACTTC.

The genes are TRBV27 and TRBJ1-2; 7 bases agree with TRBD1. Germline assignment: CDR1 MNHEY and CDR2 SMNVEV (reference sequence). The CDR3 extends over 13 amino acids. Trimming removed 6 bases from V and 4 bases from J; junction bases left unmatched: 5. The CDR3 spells CASSPDRVYGYTF. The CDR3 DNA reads TGTGCCAGCAGCCCCGACAGGGTCTATGGCTACACCTTC.

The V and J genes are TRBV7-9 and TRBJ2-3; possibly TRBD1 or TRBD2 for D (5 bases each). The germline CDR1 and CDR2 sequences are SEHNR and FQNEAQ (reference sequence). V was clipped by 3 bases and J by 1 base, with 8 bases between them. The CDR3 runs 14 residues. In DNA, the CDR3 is TGTGCCAGCAGCTTGAGGGGAGGCACAGATACGCAGTATTTT. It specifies CASSLRGGTDTQYF. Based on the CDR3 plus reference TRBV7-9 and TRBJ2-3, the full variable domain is DTGVSQNPRHKITKRGQNVTFRCDPISEHNRLYWYRQTLGQGPEFLTYFQNEAQLEKSRLLSDRFSAERPKGSFSTLEIQRTEQGDSAMYLCASSLRGGTDTQYFGPGTRLTVL.

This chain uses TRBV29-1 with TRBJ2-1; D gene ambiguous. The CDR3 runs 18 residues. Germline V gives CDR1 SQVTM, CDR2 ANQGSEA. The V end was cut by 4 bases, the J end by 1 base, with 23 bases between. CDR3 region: CSVALGPVVSASYNEQFF. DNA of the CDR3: TGCAGCGTTGCCCTCGGCCCGGTAGTCTCAGCATCCTACAATGAGCAGTTCTTC.

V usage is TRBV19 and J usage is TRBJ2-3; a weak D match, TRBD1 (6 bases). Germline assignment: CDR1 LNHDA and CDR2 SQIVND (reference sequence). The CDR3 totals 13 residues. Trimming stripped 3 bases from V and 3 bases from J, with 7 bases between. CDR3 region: CASSIQGTDTQYF. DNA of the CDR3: TGTGCCAGTAGTATCCAGGGGACAGATACGCAGTATTTT.

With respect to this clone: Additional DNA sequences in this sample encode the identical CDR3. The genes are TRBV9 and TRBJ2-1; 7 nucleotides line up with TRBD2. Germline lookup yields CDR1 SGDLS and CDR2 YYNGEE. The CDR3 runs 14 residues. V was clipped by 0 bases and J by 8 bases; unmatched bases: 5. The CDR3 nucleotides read TGTGCCAGCAGCGTAGTGGGGGGGTCTGATGAGCAGTTCTTC. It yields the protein CASSVVGGSDEQFF.

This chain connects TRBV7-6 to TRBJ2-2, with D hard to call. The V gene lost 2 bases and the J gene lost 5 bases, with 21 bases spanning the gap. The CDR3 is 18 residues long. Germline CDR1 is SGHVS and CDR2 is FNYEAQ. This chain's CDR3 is CASSLKSTDERKTGELFF. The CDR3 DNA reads TGTGCCAGCAGCTTAAAATCGACCGACGAACGTAAGACCGGGGAGCTGTTTTTT. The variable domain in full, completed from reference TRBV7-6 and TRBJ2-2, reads GAGVSQSPRYKVTKRGQDVALRCDPISGHVSLYWYRQALGQGPEFLTYFNYEAQQDKSGLPNDRFSAERPEGSISTLTIQRTEQRDSAMYRCASSLKSTDERKTGELFFGEGSRLTVL.

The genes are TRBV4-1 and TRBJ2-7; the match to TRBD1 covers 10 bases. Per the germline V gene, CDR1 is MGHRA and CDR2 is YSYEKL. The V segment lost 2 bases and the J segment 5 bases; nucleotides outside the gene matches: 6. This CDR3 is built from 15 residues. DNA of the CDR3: TGCGCCAGCAGCCAACCCGGGACAGGGGACCACGAGCAGTACTTC. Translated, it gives CASSQPGTGDHEQYF.

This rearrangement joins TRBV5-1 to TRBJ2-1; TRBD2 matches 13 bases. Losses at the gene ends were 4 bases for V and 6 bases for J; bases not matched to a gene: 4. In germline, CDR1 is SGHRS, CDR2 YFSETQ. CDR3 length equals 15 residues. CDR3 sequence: CASSLWTSGSNEQFF. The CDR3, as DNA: TGCGCCAGCAGCCTCTGGACTAGCGGGAGCAATGAGCAGTTCTTC.

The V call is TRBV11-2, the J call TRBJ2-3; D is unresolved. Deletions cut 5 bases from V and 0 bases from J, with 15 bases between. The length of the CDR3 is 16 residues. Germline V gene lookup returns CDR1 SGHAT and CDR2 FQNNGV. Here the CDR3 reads CASSPVVAESTDTQYF. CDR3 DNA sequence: TGTGCCAGCAGCCCGGTTGTCGCGGAAAGCACAGATACGCAGTATTTT.

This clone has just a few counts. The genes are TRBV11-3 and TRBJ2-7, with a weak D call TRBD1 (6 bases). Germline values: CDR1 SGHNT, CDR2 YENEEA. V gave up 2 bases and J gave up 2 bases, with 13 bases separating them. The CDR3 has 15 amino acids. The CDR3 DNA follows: TGTGCCAGCAGCTTATCTCAACAGGGTACCTACGAGCAGTACTTC. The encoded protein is CASSLSQQGTYEQYF.